The present T cell receptor (beta chain) was sequenced within a study of blood T cell repertoires in COVID-19. This CDR3 region has 15 residues. Germline V gene lookup returns CDR1 SNHLY and CDR2 FYNNEI. The V end was cut by 6 bases, the J end by 10 bases, with 19 bases between. Here immunoSEQ multiplex PCR was the method, and the copy in TCRdb shows in-frame clones only, minus some. This table has over 100,000 clones, roughly nine tenths appearing once. The receptor was isolated from a woman in her 70s with COVID-19, enrolled during active disease. The sequenced sample was peripheral blood. The rearrangement joins TRBV2 to TRBJ1-6; D perhaps matches TRBD1 (6 bases). Here the CDR3 reads CASRRGSGVMSPLHF. For the CDR3, the DNA is TGTGCCAGCAGGAGGGGTTCAGGGGTAATGTCACCCCTCCACTTT.